The source of this T cell receptor beta chain is a study of blood T cell repertoires in COVID-19. This clone came up once. The table came from immunoSEQ multiplex PCR; TCRdb's copy has only in-frame clones and leaves some out. The sample consists of around 110,000 clones, 76% of them appearing once. Per germline, CDR1 LNHDA and CDR2 SQIVND (reference sequence). V shed 4 bases and J 7 bases; nucleotides not matched to a gene: 6. The length of the CDR3 is 13 residues. The J gene is TRBJ2-5, the V gene TRBV19; 7 nucleotides align to TRBD1. The specimen was peripheral blood. This clonotype originated in a man older than 75 with COVID-19, enrolled during active disease. CDR3: CASSNGQDGTQYF. Here the CDR3 DNA reads TGTGCCAGTAGTAACGGACAGGATGGGACCCAGTACTTC.